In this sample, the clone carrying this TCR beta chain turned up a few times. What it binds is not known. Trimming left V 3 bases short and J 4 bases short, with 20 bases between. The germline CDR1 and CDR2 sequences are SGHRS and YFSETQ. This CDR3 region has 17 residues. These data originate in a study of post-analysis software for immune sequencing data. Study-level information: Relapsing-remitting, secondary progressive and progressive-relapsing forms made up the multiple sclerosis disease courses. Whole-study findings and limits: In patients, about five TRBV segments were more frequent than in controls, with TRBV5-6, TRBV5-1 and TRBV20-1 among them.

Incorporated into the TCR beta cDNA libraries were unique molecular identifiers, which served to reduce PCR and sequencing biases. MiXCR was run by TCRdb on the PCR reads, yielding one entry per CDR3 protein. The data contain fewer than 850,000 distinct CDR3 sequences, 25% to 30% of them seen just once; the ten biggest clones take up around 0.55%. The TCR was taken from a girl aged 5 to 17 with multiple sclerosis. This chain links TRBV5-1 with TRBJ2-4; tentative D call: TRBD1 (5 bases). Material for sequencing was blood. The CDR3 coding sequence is TGCGCCAGCAGCTCAACCGGCTTGACAGAACTGAAAAACATTCAGTACTTC. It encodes CASSSTGLTELKNIQYF. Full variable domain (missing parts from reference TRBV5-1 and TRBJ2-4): KAGVTQTPRYLIKTRGQQVTLSCSPISGHRSVSWYQQTPGQGLQFLFEYFSETQRNKGNFPGRFSGRQFSNSRSEMNVSTLELGDSALYLCASSSTGLTELKNIQYFGAGTRLSVL.